These T cell receptor beta chains were read from a single sample in a study of T-cell reconstitution after alpha-beta-depleted transplantation in children. TCRdb passed the PCR reads through MiXCR, listing each CDR3 protein once. The sample has about 600,000 distinct CDR3 sequences, about 10% seen once. Sequenced here: PBMCs from the stem cell graft donor, sampled from the stem cell graft. These receptors were taken from a human donor who donated a stem cell graft to a child with acute myeloid leukemia. The CDR3 runs from the conserved cysteine through the conserved F or W. The D gene is left open where the match is weak. Not all rows give a size; the values are once, few, many and, for expanded clones, a class.

v_call	d_call	j_call	clone_size	cdr3_aa	cdr3_nt
TRBV4-3	-	TRBJ2-7	many	CASSQASDPYEQYF	TGCGCCAGCAGCCAAGCGTCGGACCCCTACGAGCAGTACTTC
TRBV5-1	TRBD1	TRBJ2-1	many	CASSLAGTGTYNEQFF	TGCGCCAGCAGCCTGGCGGGGACAGGGACCTACAATGAGCAGTTCTTC
TRBV29-1	TRBD2	TRBJ2-7	-	CSVQTSALEQYF	TGCAGCGTTCAAACTAGCGCCTTGGAGCAGTACTTC
TRBV7-9	-	TRBJ1-1	-	CASSLARGAEAFF	TGTGCCAGCAGCTTAGCCAGAGGGGCTGAAGCTTTCTTT
TRBV6-5	-	TRBJ1-3	few	CASSSESTYSGNTIYF	TGTGCCAGCAGTTCAGAATCGACCTACTCTGGAAACACCATATATTTT
TRBV2	-	TRBJ2-1	-	CASSELAPDYNEQFF	TGTGCCAGCAGTGAACTAGCGCCAGATTACAATGAGCAGTTCTTC
TRBV20-1	-	TRBJ2-1	-	CSASLSGYNEQFF	TGCAGTGCTTCCCTATCCGGATACAATGAGCAGTTCTTC
TRBV20-1	-	TRBJ2-3	-	CSAPDWGAGSTDTQYF	TGCAGTGCCCCCGATTGGGGGGCGGGAAGCACAGATACGCAGTATTTT
TRBV7-9	TRBD2	TRBJ2-1	few	CASSYLAGGPGNEQFF	TGTGCCAGCAGTTACTTAGCGGGAGGGCCGGGGAATGAGCAGTTCTTC
TRBV5-1	TRBD2	TRBJ2-7	-	CASSLVIAGSYEQYF	TGCGCCAGCAGCTTGGTTATAGCGGGCTCCTACGAGCAGTACTTC
TRBV19	-	TRBJ2-1	-	CASSISREPYNEQFF	TGTGCCAGTAGTATTAGCCGGGAGCCCTACAATGAGCAGTTCTTC
TRBV30	-	TRBJ1-1	-	CAWSETNTEAFF	TGTGCCTGGAGTGAGACGAACACTGAAGCTTTCTTT
TRBV9	-	TRBJ1-1	many	CASSGGSGARGTEAFF	TGTGCCAGCAGCGGCGGGTCGGGGGCCCGAGGCACTGAAGCTTTCTTT
TRBV12-3/TRBV12-4	-	TRBJ2-3	many	CASSPRRADTQYF	TGTGCCAGCAGCCCCCGGAGGGCAGATACGCAGTATTTT
TRBV6-5	TRBD2	TRBJ2-5	few	CASSYSAGGGETQYF	TGTGCCAGCAGTTACTCAGCCGGGGGAGGGGAGACCCAGTACTTC
TRBV9	TRBD2	TRBJ2-7	-	CASSVGGEITYEQYF	TGTGCCAGCAGCGTGGGGGGGGAAATTACCTACGAGCAGTACTTC
TRBV6-1	-	TRBJ2-1	many	CASSEFPKSTNPYNEQFF	TGTGCCAGCAGTGAATTTCCCAAGTCTACAAATCCCTACAATGAGCAGTTCTTC
TRBV7-6	TRBD1	TRBJ2-6	-	CASSLGTGSSGANVLTF	TGTGCCAGCAGCTTAGGGACAGGTTCCTCTGGGGCCAACGTCCTGACTTTC
TRBV7-2	TRBD1	TRBJ2-3	-	CASKKQGFTDTQYF	TGTGCCAGTAAGAAACAGGGGTTCACAGATACGCAGTATTTT
TRBV30	-	TRBJ2-2	few	CAWSVTANTGELFF	TGTGCCTGGAGTGTCACGGCGAACACCGGGGAGCTGTTTTTT
TRBV6-2/TRBV6-3	TRBD1	TRBJ2-7	-	CASGDRDYEQYF	TGTGCCAGCGGGGACAGGGACTACGAGCAGTACTTC